These 28 T cell receptor beta chains were all obtained from the same sample, sequenced in a study of blood T cells in healthy people across ages. Sample-barcoded 5' priming and a J-beta primer mix drove a second PCR of 7 to 11 cycles. TCRdb re-called the 5' RACE reads through MiXCR, storing one row per CDR3 protein. Altogether some 1.6 million distinct CDR3 sequences are present, about 32% being singletons, with the ten largest covering over 9%. Sequenced material: blood. The receptors were sampled from a woman aged 25 to 45 in good health.

The chain uses TRBV11-2 and TRBJ2-7; D may be TRBD1 (6 bases). Trimming took 5 bases from V and 9 from J, leaving 26 bases between them. From germline, CDR1 is SGHAT and CDR2 FQNNGV. This CDR3 has 16 amino acids. The CDR3 region is CASSPLPGQIYEWQYF. The CDR3 coding sequence is TGTGCCAGCAGCCCACTCCCCGGACAGATATACGAGTGGCAGTACTTC.

This chain connects TRBV20-1 to TRBJ2-1; 15 nucleotides agree with TRBD2. Germline V lookup: CDR1 DFQATT, CDR2 SNEGSKA (reference sequence). V trimming: 5 bases; J trimming: 2 bases; junction bases outside the gene matches: 4. The CDR3 length is 16 residues. The chain's CDR3 is CSARTSGGVPYNEQFF. The CDR3 nucleotides are TGCAGTGCTCGGACTAGCGGGGGGGTGCCCTACAATGAGCAGTTCTTC.

This sequence joins TRBV3-1 and TRBJ2-4; TRBD2 is a possible D gene (6 bases). Between the trimmed V and J ends, which lost 5 bases and 10 bases, there was a span of 18 bases. Germline-derived CDR1 and CDR2 are LGHDT and YNNKEL (reference sequence). CDR3 size: 14 residues. The DNA for the CDR3 is TGTGCCAGCAGCTCGTGGACTATTAAAGGGATTCAGTACTTC. Its translation: CASSSWTIKGIQYF.

The chain carries TRBV20-1 and TRBJ2-1, with 7 bases lining up with TRBD2. The CDR3 consists of 15 residues. Germline V gene data show CDR1 as DFQATT and CDR2 as SNEGSKA (reference sequence). The CDR3 nucleotides are TGCAGCTTCCTAGGGAGGGGTTGGATGTCCAATGAGCAGTTCTTC. Translation gives CSFLGRGWMSNEQFF.

Comment on this clonotype: One end of the junction varies from germline; a read error may be responsible. The V and J genes are TRBV10-2 and TRBJ2-7; no firm D call. CDR1 is WSHSY and CDR2 is SAAADI in the germline V gene. The CDR3 consists of 14 residues. The CDR3 region has the DNA TGCGCCAGCAGTGGTGGGGTCCTCTCCTACGAGCGGTACTTC. Translating gives CASSGGVLSYERYF.

This chain connects TRBV5-6 to TRBJ2-7; D gene unclear. Germline-derived CDR1 and CDR2 are SGHDT and YYEEEE. V was pared by 4 bases and J by 6 bases, with 14 bases between. CDR3 size: 13 residues. CDR3 bases: TGTGCCAGCAGCCATCAGCACTCGCCCGAGCAGTACTTC. It codes for CASSHQHSPEQYF.

As to this clonotype: A read error may explain this, as a much larger clone is one base away. CDR3 sequence reads: CSVEPDRETKETQYF. CDR3 nucleotides: TGCAGCGTTGAACCGGACAGGGAAACAAAAGAGACCCAGTACTTC. This sequence joins TRBV29-1 and TRBJ2-5, with 8 bases lining up with TRBD1. The CDR3 has 15 residues. Germline CDR1 SQVTM, CDR2 ANQGSEA. V shed 2 bases, J shed 3 bases, and the junction held 8 bases outside the gene matches.

This clonotype was seen a few times. The chain links TRBV27 to TRBJ2-7; 7 bases line up with TRBD1. This CDR3 is built from 15 residues. After removal of 6 bases from V and 2 bases from J, the junction contained 10 bases not matched to a gene. Germline values: CDR1 MNHEY, CDR2 SMNVEV (reference sequence). The CDR3 bases are TGTGCCAGCAGGCCTTATCGGGACAGCACCTACGAGCAGTACTTC. As protein: CASRPYRDSTYEQYF.

This chain uses TRBV7-9 with TRBJ1-1; D gene uncertain. This CDR3 comprises 14 residues. CDR1 is SEHNR, CDR2 FQNEAQ, per germline (reference sequence). V shed 7 bases and J shed 1 base, with 13 bases lying between them. CDR3 sequence reads: CASTPRRENTEAFF. CDR3 coding DNA: TGTGCCAGCACCCCAAGGAGGGAGAACACTGAAGCTTTCTTT. Combining the CDR3 with reference TRBV7-9 and TRBJ1-1 gives the whole variable domain DTGVSQNPRHKITKRGQNVTFRCDPISEHNRLYWYRQTLGQGPEFLTYFQNEAQLEKSRLLSDRFSAERPKGSFSTLEIQRTEQGDSAMYLCASTPRRENTEAFFGQGTRLTVV.

This clonotype was seen a few times. The chain combines TRBV27 with TRBJ2-5; the D gene is possibly TRBD2 (6 bases). V gave up 6 bases and J gave up 5 bases, with 13 bases separating them. The CDR3 length is 13 residues. Germline V gene data show CDR1 as MNHEY and CDR2 as SMNVEV (reference sequence). The CDR3 coding sequence is TGTGCCAGCAGATGGTCGGGAGCGGAGACCCAGTACTTC. It specifies CASRWSGAETQYF.

This clonotype was observed a few times. The chain links TRBV20-1 to TRBJ1-5; D not certain. This CDR3 has 14 amino acids. Germline CDR1 is DFQATT and CDR2 is SNEGSKA (reference sequence). The germline V and J ends were trimmed by 6 bases and 1 base, with 13 bases remaining between them. CDR3 nucleotide sequence: TGCAGTGCCCGTTCACAGATCAGCAATCAGCCCCAGCATTTT. It codes for CSARSQISNQPQHF.

This clonotype has more than one count but fewer than ten. The chain uses TRBV7-3 and TRBJ2-3; D might be TRBD1 (5 bases). Germline loops: CDR1 SGHTA, CDR2 FQGTGA. Trimming removed 5 bases at V and 4 bases at J, with 16 bases between. The CDR3 extends over 15 amino acids. The CDR3 nucleotides read TGTGCCAGCAGCCCCCAGGCCCAGGGCGCAGATACGCAGTATTTT. It yields the protein CASSPQAQGADTQYF.

V and J are TRBV27 and TRBJ2-1; 7 positions match TRBD2. The CDR3 is 15 amino acids. The V segment lost 9 bases and the J segment 5 bases; nucleotides outside the gene matches: 13. In germline, CDR1 is MNHEY, CDR2 SMNVEV (reference sequence). For the CDR3, the DNA is TGTGCCAGTTGTAAGGGACTACACACCAACAATGAGCAGTTCTTC. Encoded protein: CASCKGLHTNNEQFF.

This clonotype was counted many times. CDR3 amino acids: CASSISGSSYEQYF. The CDR3, as DNA: TGCGCCAGCAGCATTAGCGGGAGCTCCTACGAGCAGTACTTC. This chain uses TRBV5-1 with TRBJ2-7; 9 bases map to TRBD2. Germline V gives CDR1 SGHRS, CDR2 YFSETQ. Trimming at V came to 4 bases and at J to 0 bases, leaving 2 bases not matched to a gene. This CDR3 has 14 amino acids.

This clonotype was found once. The chain combines TRBV6-1 with TRBJ1-4; 7 nucleotides align to TRBD1. CDR1 MNHNS and CDR2 SASEGT come from the germline V gene. V lost 10 bases to trimming and J lost 4 bases; unmatched junction nucleotides: 6. The CDR3 spans 13 residues. CDR3 DNA: TGTGCCACCCACAGGGGTAATAATGAAAAACTGTTTTTT. Its translation: CATHRGNNEKLFF.

The V gene is TRBV6-1, the J gene TRBJ2-2; D call uncertain. Per germline, CDR1 MNHNS and CDR2 SASEGT. This CDR3 is built from 14 residues. Trimming took 8 bases from V and 3 from J, leaving 13 bases between them. Written as DNA, the CDR3 is TGTGCCAGCGGACGTTATATTTACACCGGGGAGCTGTTTTTT. Encoded protein: CASGRYIYTGELFF.

J is TRBJ2-4 and V is TRBV7-9; D is possibly TRBD1 (6 bases). The tail of the sequence fits TRBJ2-7 better, so the J call may be wrong. CDR1 and CDR2 (germline): SEHNR, FQNEAQ (reference sequence). CDR3 length: 14 residues. CDR3 loop: CASSLDSRGYEQYF. Here the CDR3 DNA reads TGTGCCAGCAGCTTAGATTCCAGGGGCTACGAGCAGTACTTC.

This clonotype turned up a few times. J is TRBJ2-7 and V is TRBV20-1; TRBD2 aligns across 11 bases. The CDR3 is made up of 16 amino acids. Looked up from germline, CDR1 is DFQATT and CDR2 is SNEGSKA (reference sequence). The junction had 10 bases not matched to a gene; V was cut back by 0 bases and J by 6 bases. CDR3 protein: CSARDPTSGTPLEQYF. CDR3 nucleotides: TGCAGTGCTAGAGATCCGACTAGCGGGACTCCTCTCGAGCAGTACTTC.

This clonotype was counted many times. At one boundary the junction diverges from the germline segment, which might be a read error. J is TRBJ2-3 and V is TRBV6-4; maybe TRBD2 (6 bases). The CDR3 runs to 16 residues. The germline V gene has CDR1 MRHNA and CDR2 SNTAGT. This chain's CDR3 is CASSDSSGSGSDTRYF. DNA of the CDR3: TGTGCCAGCAGTGACTCGAGTGGTAGCGGTAGTGATACGCGGTATTTT.

As for this clonotype: At one end the junction does not follow the germline gene, possibly because of a read error. V and J are TRBV5-1 and TRBJ2-2; 7 bases are shared with TRBD2. Germline assignment: CDR1 SGHRS and CDR2 YFSETQ. The CDR3 runs to 15 residues. Written as DNA, the CDR3 is TGCGCCAGCAGCTTGGGGCTAGCGGACACCGAGGAGCTGTTTTTT. Residues: CASSLGLADTEELFF.

This clonotype was counted only a few times. The chain is built from TRBV5-4 and TRBJ1-2, with a weak D call TRBD1 (6 bases). Germline V gives CDR1 SGHNT, CDR2 YYREEE (reference sequence). V was shortened by 6 bases and J by 2 bases, with 17 bases between the two germline ends. CDR3 size: 15 residues. The CDR3 nucleotides read TGTGCCAGCAAGGAGGGGGACAAGGGAAACTATGGCTACACCTTC. Its protein product is CASKEGDKGNYGYTF. Full variable domain (rest looked up from reference TRBV5-4 and TRBJ1-2): ETGVTQSPTHLIKTRGQQVTLRCSSQSGHNTVSWYQQALGQGPQFIFQYYREEENGRGNFPPRFSGLQFPNYSSELNVNALELDDSALYLCASKEGDKGNYGYTFGSGTRLTVV.

As to this clonotype: Since a much larger clone is just one base distant, this may be a read error. V gene TRBV18 combines with J gene TRBJ1-2; D gene uncertain. CDR1 and CDR2 from the germline V gene are KGHSH and LQKENI. This CDR3 is built from 13 residues. The CDR3 coding sequence is TGTGCCAGCCCACCCCAAGCTAACTATGGCTACACCTTC. Translation: CASPPQANYGYTF.

The chain employs TRBV7-2 and TRBJ2-1; the match to TRBD2 covers 7 bases. Unmatched junction bases numbered 13, after V lost 4 bases and J lost 4 bases. The length of the CDR3 is 17 residues. Per the germline V gene, CDR1 is SGHTA and CDR2 is FQGNSA. The CDR3 coding sequence is TGTGCCAGCAGCTCCCGTGGCGGGAGCGGCTGGTACAATGAGCAGTTCTTC. This sequence encodes CASSSRGGSGWYNEQFF. The whole variable domain, filled in from reference TRBV7-2 and TRBJ2-1, reads GAGVSQSPSNKVTEKGKDVELRCDPISGHTALYWYRQSLGQGLEFLIYFQGNSAPDKSGLPSDRFSAERTGGSVSTLTIQRTQQEDSAVYLCASSSRGGSGWYNEQFFGPGTRLTVL.

This clonotype was recorded a few times. This chain uses TRBV6-1 with TRBJ2-3, with a weak D call TRBD2 (5 bases). Germline V gives CDR1 MNHNS, CDR2 SASEGT. V was clipped by 0 bases and J by 0 bases, with 13 bases between them. This CDR3 contains 17 residues. The CDR3 is CASSEALRRLSTDTQYF. Written as DNA, the CDR3 is TGTGCCAGCAGTGAAGCGCTTCGGAGGCTAAGCACAGATACGCAGTATTTT.

This clonotype was counted only a few times. The junction and the germline gene differ at one end; a read error may be behind it. The V and J genes are TRBV9 and TRBJ2-6; D may be TRBD1 (5 bases). The CDR3 contains 15 residues. CDR1 and CDR2 (germline): SGDLS, YYNGEE. CDR3 coding DNA: TGTGCCAGCAGCGTAGGGGGCTCTGGGGCCAACGCCCTGACTTTC. Protein: CASSVGGSGANALTF.

This chain joins TRBV12-3 or TRBV12-4 and TRBJ2-5, with D tentatively TRBD2 (6 bases). Trimming shortened V by 11 bases and J by 0 bases, and 19 bases separated the two germline ends. The CDR3 runs 15 residues. In DNA, the CDR3 is TGTGCCGGCAACCCGGGCAGCGGGTACCAAGAGACCCAGTACTTC. Translating gives CAGNPGSGYQETQYF.

V and J are TRBV9 and TRBJ2-3; 8 bases are a match to TRBD2. J gave up 4 bases and V 1 base, and 2 bases lay outside the gene matches. The CDR3 consists of 14 residues. Germline lookup yields CDR1 SGDLS and CDR2 YYNGEE. CDR3 protein: CASSVTSGADTQYF. The CDR3, as DNA: TGTGCCAGCAGCGTAACTAGCGGAGCAGATACGCAGTATTTT.

The chain links TRBV7-4 to TRBJ2-7; 9 bases map to TRBD2. The CDR3 is 16 residues long. Germline V gene lookup returns CDR1 SGHVT and CDR2 SQSDAQ. J gave up 2 bases and V 2 bases, and 7 bases lay outside the gene matches. The CDR3: CASSLLWTSVPYEQYF. The CDR3 DNA reads TGTGCCAGCAGCTTATTATGGACTAGCGTCCCCTACGAGCAGTACTTC.